The clone carrying this T cell receptor beta chain occurred a few times. Its specificity is not known. This sample stems from a study of CD8+ T cells in alopecia areata. Looking at the study overall: Each of the treated patients was given oral tofacitinib, 5 to 10 mg twice daily, for moderate-to-severe alopecia areata. Whole-study findings and limits: Especially in alopecia totalis/universalis, lesional scalp showed greater clonality than normal scalp did. Persistence during tofacitinib was seen for many expanded lesional clones in scalp and blood.

cDNA reverse transcribed from extracted RNA served as the sequencing template. Repertoires were generated with immunoSEQ multiplex PCR, while TCRdb's copy carries only in-frame clones and drops some. Of 200,000 to 250,000 clones in the sample, roughly two fifths were seen once. Germline V lookup: CDR1 SGHRS, CDR2 YFSETQ. The CDR3 covers 15 residues. The V and J ends lost 2 bases and 1 base respectively, with 11 bases between them. Treatment specified: oral pan-JAK inhibitor, 5-10 mg twice daily. It was from alopecia areata patients that lesional scalp punch biopsies and peripheral blood were collected.

This receptor was obtained from a human donor with alopecia areata. The sample here was CD4+ T cells sorted from blood, taken at approximately week 31, from a patient treated with tofacitinib. The rearrangement links TRBV5-1 to TRBJ2-3; either TRBD1 or TRBD2 may fit D (5 bases each). CDR3 in amino acids: CASSFGGARTDTQYF. CDR3 in DNA: TGCGCCAGCAGCTTTGGGGGAGCCCGCACAGATACGCAGTATTTT.